This TCR beta chain is from a study of cytomegalovirus exposure and HLA in healthy donors. CDR3 length equals 13 residues. From germline, CDR1 is SQVTM and CDR2 ANQGSEA. J gave up 6 bases and V 7 bases, and 9 bases lay outside the gene matches. With 60 Vbeta and 13 Jbeta primers, the PCR was carried out. The method was immunoSEQ multiplex PCR; TCRdb's version includes in-frame clones alone and lacks a portion of them. The sample has under 150,000 clones, 70% to 80% seen once. What was sequenced was PBMCs. The TCR comes from a female donor in good health and CMV-seropositive. The V and J genes are TRBV29-1 and TRBJ2-1, with TRBD1 matching over 7 bases. The CDR3 DNA reads as TGCAGCGCGGACAGGATAGGGGGCAATGAGCAGTTCTTC. Translation gives CSADRIGGNEQFF.